Described below is a single T cell receptor (beta chain) sequence and its context. The V end lost 3 bases, the J end lost 2 bases, and 10 bases lay between the germline ends. The CDR3 loop spans 14 amino acids. Germline values: CDR1 SGHTA, CDR2 FQGNSA. These data are taken from a study of long-term antiretroviral therapy in people with HIV. It was version v3.0 of the immunoSEQ assay that was run at survey level. Generated by immunoSEQ multiplex PCR, the TCRdb table keeps only in-frame clones and is missing some. The sample consists of more than 20,000 clones, 81% of them appearing once. The TCR was taken from a woman aged 18 to 35 with HIV. J is TRBJ2-5 and V is TRBV7-2; D may be TRBD1 (5 bases). The source material was unsorted PBMCs, sampled at the start of antiretroviral therapy, before treatment. CDR3 amino acids: CASSFGSGQETQYF. The DNA of the CDR3 is TGTGCCAGCAGCTTTGGTTCAGGGCAAGAGACCCAGTACTTC. Supplemented by reference TRBV7-2 and TRBJ2-5, the full variable domain reads GAGVSQSPSNKVTEKGKDVELRCDPISGHTALYWYRQSLGQGLEFLIYFQGNSAPDKSGLPSDRFSAERTGGSVSTLTIQRTQQEDSAVYLCASSFGSGQETQYFGPGTRLLVL.